Detailed here is one T cell receptor (beta chain). Its antigen is not identified. The sample comes from a study of identical twins. Overall study findings and caveats: Compared with models, monozygotic twins showed more out-of-frame TCR alpha sharing.

One entry per CDR3 protein, called by TCRdb with MiXCR from the 5' RACE reads. The sample carries about 490,000 distinct CDR3 sequences, roughly 15% recorded once. The sample also formed part of further work on yellow fever vaccine responses in identical twins.

The clonotype was recovered from a young woman in good health. Sequenced input: CD4+ T cells sorted from blood.

CDR3 bases: TGCAGCGTTGAACGGAAGAGCTCCTACAATGAGCAGTTCTTC. Translated, it gives CSVERKSSYNEQFF. The genes are TRBV29-1 and TRBJ2-1; D unclear. Germline CDR1 and CDR2: SQVTM and ANQGSEA. The CDR3 contains 14 residues. V was shortened by 2 bases and J by 0 bases, with 8 bases between the two germline ends.